The T cell receptor beta chain described here comes from a study of neoadjuvant anti-PD-1 for oral cavity cancer. Study-wide context: Non-progressing patients received a fourth nivolumab dose near day 43, then surgery on days 50-56. Findings and caveats of the study: Higher pretreatment blood Treg/Th17 ratios correlated with higher pretreatment blood and lower post-treatment tumor TCRbeta clonality.

As to this clone: Its antigen is unknown.

Germline CDR1 is SGHTA and CDR2 is FQGNSA. Trimming removed 3 bases from V and 3 bases from J, with 15 bases in between. The CDR3 consists of 15 residues. Most PBMC samples had roughly 0.45 ug input DNA in six replicates. The data were produced by immunoSEQ multiplex PCR, yet TCRdb's version contains in-frame clones alone and is incomplete. The profile shows roughly 46,000 clones, 77% of them singletons. Time point given: after neoadjuvant nivolumab, at surgical resection. The patients had HPV-negative, locally advanced oral cavity squamous cell carcinoma. This sequence was found in a person between 35 and 79 years old with oral cavity squamous cell carcinoma. This chain links TRBV7-2 with TRBJ2-7; tentatively, D is TRBD1 (7 bases). The specimen comprised PBMCs, sampled after nivolumab (anti-PD-1) treatment. The CDR3 DNA sequence: TGTGCCAGCAGCTTCACCCCAGGGGGGCGCTACGAGCAGTACTTC. Translation gives CASSFTPGGRYEQYF.